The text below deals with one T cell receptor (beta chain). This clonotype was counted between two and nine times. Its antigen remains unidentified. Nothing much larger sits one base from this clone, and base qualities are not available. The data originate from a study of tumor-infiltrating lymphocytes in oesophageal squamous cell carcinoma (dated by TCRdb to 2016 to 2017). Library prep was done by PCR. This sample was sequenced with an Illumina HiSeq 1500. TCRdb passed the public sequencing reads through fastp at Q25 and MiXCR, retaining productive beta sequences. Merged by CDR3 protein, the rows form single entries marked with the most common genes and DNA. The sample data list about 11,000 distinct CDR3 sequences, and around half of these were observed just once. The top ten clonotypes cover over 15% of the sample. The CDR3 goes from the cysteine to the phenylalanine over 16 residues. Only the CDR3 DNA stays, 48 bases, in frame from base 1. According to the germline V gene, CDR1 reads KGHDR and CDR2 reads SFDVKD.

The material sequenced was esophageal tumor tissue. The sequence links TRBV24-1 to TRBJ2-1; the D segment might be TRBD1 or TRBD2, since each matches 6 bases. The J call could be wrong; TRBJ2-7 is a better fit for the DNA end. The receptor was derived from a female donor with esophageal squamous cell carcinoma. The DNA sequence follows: TGTGCCACCAGTGGGGGTCCGGGGGCATCCTACAATGAGCAGTACTTC. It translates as CATSGGPGASYNEQYF.